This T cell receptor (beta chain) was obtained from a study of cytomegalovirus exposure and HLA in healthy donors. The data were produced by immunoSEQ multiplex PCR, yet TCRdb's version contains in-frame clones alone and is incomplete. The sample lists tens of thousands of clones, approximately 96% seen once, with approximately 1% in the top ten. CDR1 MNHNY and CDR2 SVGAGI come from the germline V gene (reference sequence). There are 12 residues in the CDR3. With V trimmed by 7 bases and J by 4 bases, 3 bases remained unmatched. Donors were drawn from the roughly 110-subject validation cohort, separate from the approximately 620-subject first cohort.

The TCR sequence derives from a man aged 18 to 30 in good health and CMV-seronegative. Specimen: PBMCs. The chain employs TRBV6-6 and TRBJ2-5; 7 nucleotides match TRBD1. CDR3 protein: CASTGGLETQYF. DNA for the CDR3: TGTGCCAGCACAGGGGGATTAGAGACCCAGTACTTC.